This entry is about one T cell receptor beta chain. Its antigen remains unknown. The sample originates from a study of blood T cells in healthy people across ages. Study-wide points: Naive CD4+ cell counts and diversity both ran higher in long-lived than in aged donors. From one million sequenced T cells, diversity estimates were lower bounds.

Healthy Caucasian individuals from Russia aged about 6 to 95 served as donors. V lost 6 bases to trimming and J lost 4 bases, with 13 bases between them. This CDR3 region has 14 residues. The germline CDR1 and CDR2 sequences are MNHEY and SMNVEV (reference sequence). Alongside a J-beta primer mix, a sample-barcoded 5' primer served in a second PCR lasting about 7 to 12 cycles. Every cDNA molecule carried a tag from a template-switch adaptor bearing 12 random nucleotides. TCRdb independently ran MiXCR on the 5' RACE reads; one entry per CDR3 protein. The sample gives some 1.4 million distinct CDR3 sequences, 40% to 50% of which show up once; 7.9% is in the top ten.

The receptor's source is a woman under 30 in good health. Sequencing input: blood. The chain joins TRBV27 to TRBJ2-1; no definite D call. The chain's CDR3 is CASRNSGAYNEQFF. The CDR3 coding sequence is TGTGCCAGCAGAAATTCAGGAGCTTACAATGAGCAGTTCTTC.